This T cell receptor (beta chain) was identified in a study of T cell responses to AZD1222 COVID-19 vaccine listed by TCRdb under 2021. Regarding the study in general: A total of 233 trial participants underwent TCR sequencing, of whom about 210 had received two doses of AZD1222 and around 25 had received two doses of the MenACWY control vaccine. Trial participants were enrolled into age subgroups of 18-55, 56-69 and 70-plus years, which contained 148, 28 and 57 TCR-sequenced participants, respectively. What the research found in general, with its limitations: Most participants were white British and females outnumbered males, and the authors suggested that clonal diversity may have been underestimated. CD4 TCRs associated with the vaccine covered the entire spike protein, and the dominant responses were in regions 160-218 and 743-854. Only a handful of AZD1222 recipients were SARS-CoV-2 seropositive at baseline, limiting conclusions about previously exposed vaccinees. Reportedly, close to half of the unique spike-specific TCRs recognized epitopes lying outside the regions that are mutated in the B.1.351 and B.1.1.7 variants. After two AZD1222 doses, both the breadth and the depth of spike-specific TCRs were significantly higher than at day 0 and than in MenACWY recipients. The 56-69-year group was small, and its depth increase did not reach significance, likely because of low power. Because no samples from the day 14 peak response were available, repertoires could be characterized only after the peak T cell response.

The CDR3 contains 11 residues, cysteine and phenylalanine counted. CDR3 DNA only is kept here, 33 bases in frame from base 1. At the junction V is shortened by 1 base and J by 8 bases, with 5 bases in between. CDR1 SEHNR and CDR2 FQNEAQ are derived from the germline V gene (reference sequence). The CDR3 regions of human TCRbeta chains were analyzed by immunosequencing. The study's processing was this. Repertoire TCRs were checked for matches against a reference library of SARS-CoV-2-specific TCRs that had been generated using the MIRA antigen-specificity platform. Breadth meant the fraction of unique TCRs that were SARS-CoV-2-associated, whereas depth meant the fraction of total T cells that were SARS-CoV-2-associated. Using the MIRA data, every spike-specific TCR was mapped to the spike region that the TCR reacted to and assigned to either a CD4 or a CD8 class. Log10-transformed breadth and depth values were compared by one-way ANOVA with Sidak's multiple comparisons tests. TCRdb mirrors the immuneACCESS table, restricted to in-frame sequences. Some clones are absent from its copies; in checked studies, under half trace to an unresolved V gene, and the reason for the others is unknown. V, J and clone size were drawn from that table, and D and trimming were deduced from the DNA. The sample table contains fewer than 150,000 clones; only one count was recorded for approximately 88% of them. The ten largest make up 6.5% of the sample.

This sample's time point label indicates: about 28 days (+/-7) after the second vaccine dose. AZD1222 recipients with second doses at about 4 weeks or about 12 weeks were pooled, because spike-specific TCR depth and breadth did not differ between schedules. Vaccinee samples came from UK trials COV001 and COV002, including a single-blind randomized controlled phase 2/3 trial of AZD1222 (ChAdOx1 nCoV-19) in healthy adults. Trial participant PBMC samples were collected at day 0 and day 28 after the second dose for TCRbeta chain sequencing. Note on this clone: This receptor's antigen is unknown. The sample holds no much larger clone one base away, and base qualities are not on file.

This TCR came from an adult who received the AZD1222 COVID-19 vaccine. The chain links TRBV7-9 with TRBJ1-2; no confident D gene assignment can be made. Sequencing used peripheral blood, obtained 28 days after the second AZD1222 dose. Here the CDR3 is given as CASSLGRGYTF. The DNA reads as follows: TGTGCCAGCAGCTTAGGTAGGGGCTACACCTTC.